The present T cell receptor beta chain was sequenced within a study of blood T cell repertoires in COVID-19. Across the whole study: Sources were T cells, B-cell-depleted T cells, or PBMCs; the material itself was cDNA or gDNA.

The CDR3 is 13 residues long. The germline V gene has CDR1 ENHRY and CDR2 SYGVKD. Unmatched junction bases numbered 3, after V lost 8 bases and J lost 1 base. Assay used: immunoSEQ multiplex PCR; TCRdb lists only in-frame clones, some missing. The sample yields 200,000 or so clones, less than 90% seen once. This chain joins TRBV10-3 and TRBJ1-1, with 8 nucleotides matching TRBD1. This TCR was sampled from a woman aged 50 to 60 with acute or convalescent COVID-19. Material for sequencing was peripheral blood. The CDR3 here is CAIGDRSNTEAFF. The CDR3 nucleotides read TGTGCCATCGGGGACAGGTCGAACACTGAAGCTTTCTTT.